The 26 T cell receptor beta chains below come from one sample, sequenced in a study of cytomegalovirus exposure and HLA in healthy donors. The PCR ran on 60 Vbeta and 13 Jbeta primers. Sequenced by immunoSEQ multiplex PCR; TCRdb stores in-frame clones only, minus some. The data hold about 97,000 clones, with about 85% observed a single time. Sequencing was done on a sample of PBMCs. The source is a young man in good health and CMV-seronegative.

The V gene is TRBV18, the J gene TRBJ1-1; weak D call: TRBD1 (5 bases). The CDR3 extends over 13 amino acids. Trimming took 6 bases from V and 1 from J, leaving 9 bases between them. In germline, CDR1 is KGHSH, CDR2 LQKENI. The CDR3 DNA reads TGTGCCAGCTCGTCGGACACGAACACTGAAGCTTTCTTT. It specifies CASSSDTNTEAFF.

The V call is TRBV5-4, the J call TRBJ1-5, with no clear D. Germline lookup yields CDR1 SGHNT and CDR2 YYREEE (reference sequence). The V gene lost 2 bases and the J gene lost 4 bases, with 7 bases spanning the gap. This CDR3 has 13 residues. The DNA of the CDR3 is TGTGCCAGCAGCTTCGGGAGGAATCAGCCCCAGCATTTT. This gives the protein CASSFGRNQPQHF.

This clone occurred once. J is TRBJ2-7 and V is TRBV5-6, with 9 bases matching TRBD1. Trimming cost V 4 bases and J 2 bases; bases outside gene matches: 7. The CDR3 is made up of 15 amino acids. Germline lookup yields CDR1 SGHDT and CDR2 YYEEEE. CDR3: CASSERRTGAYEQYF. CDR3 in DNA: TGTGCCAGCAGCGAGAGACGGACAGGGGCCTACGAGCAGTACTTC. The variable domain in full, completed from reference TRBV5-6 and TRBJ2-7, reads DAGVTQSPTHLIKTRGQQVTLRCSPKSGHDTVSWYQQALGQGPQFIFQYYEEEERQRGNFPDRFSGHQFPNYSSELNVNALLLGDSALYLCASSERRTGAYEQYFGPGTRLTVT.

The CDR3 DNA reads as TGTGCCAGCAGCTTCGAGGGTCCCTATGGCTACACCTTC. Residues: CASSFEGPYGYTF. V and J are TRBV7-9 and TRBJ1-2; D gene ambiguous. Trimming cost V 3 bases and J 4 bases, with 9 bases left between them. The germline V gene encodes CDR1 SEHNR and CDR2 FQNEAQ (reference sequence). The CDR3 has 13 residues.

The chain carries TRBV5-1 and TRBJ1-3; 11 nucleotides agree with TRBD1. Germline CDR1 is SGHRS and CDR2 is YFSETQ. V lost 5 bases, J lost 7 bases, and 5 bases stayed unmatched. The CDR3 consists of 14 residues. The DNA for the CDR3 is TGCGCCAGCAGACGGGACAGGGGGACTAACACCATATATTTT. This encodes CASRRDRGTNTIYF.

J is TRBJ2-7 and V is TRBV6-5; maybe TRBD2 (6 bases). V was trimmed by 0 bases and J by 2 bases, leaving 14 bases between them. The CDR3 is made up of 16 amino acids. Germline V CDR1 and CDR2: MNHEY, SVGAGI. Here the CDR3 reads CASSYSGGATPYEQYF. Written as DNA, the CDR3 is TGTGCCAGCAGTTACTCGGGCGGGGCCACACCCTACGAGCAGTACTTC.

The CDR3 loop is CAISERGKVGLTYEQYF. The DNA of the CDR3 is TGTGCCATCAGTGAGAGAGGCAAGGTGGGGCTTACCTACGAGCAGTACTTC. This chain links TRBV10-3 with TRBJ2-7; weak D call: TRBD1 (5 bases). CDR1 and CDR2 (germline): ENHRY, SYGVKD. This CDR3 comprises 17 residues. Trimming removed 2 bases at V and 2 bases at J, with 19 bases between.

The V call is TRBV5-6, the J call TRBJ2-1, with TRBD1 matching over 7 bases. The length of the CDR3 is 13 residues. J gave up 7 bases and V 5 bases, and 6 bases lay outside the gene matches. Germline V gene lookup returns CDR1 SGHDT and CDR2 YYEEEE. In nucleotides, the CDR3 is TGTGCCAGCAGGAGGACAGGTCTGAATGAGCAGTTCTTC. Encoded protein: CASRRTGLNEQFF.

This chain uses TRBV7-2 with TRBJ2-1, with D perhaps TRBD1 (7 bases). Germline CDR1 SGHTA, CDR2 FQGNSA. The CDR3 sequence is 16 residues long. V dropped 0 bases and J dropped 4 bases, with 13 bases sitting between them. CDR3 sequence: CASSLAGGGAYNEQFF. For the CDR3, the DNA is TGTGCCAGCAGCTTAGCAGGAGGGGGCGCGTACAATGAGCAGTTCTTC.

The chain links TRBV4-1 to TRBJ2-1; D unresolved. Germline CDR1 reads MGHRA; CDR2 reads YSYEKL. The CDR3 is made up of 13 amino acids. The V end lost 0 bases, the J end lost 8 bases, and 8 bases lay between the germline ends. Here the CDR3 reads CASSQDYRDEQFF. CDR3 sequence (DNA): TGCGCCAGCAGCCAAGATTATCGCGATGAGCAGTTCTTC.

This clone has a handful of counts. The chain carries TRBV7-6 and TRBJ1-1; D unresolved. The CDR3 is made up of 13 amino acids. CDR1 and CDR2 (germline): SGHVS, FNYEAQ. Trimming removed 5 bases from V and 6 bases from J, with 13 bases in between. CDR3 sequence (DNA): TGTGCCAGCAGCCTAACGAAGGGAGCTGAAGCTTTCTTT. It yields the protein CASSLTKGAEAFF.

Notes on this clone: Other DNA sequences in this specimen translate into the identical CDR3. The V gene is TRBV6-1, the J gene TRBJ1-5; D is ambiguous. The V gene lost 8 bases and the J gene lost 3 bases, with 8 bases spanning the gap. The CDR3 is 12 residues long. Germline CDR1 and CDR2: MNHNS and SASEGT. CDR3 sequence reads: CASSRDNQPQHF. CDR3 nucleotide sequence: TGTGCCAGCTCGAGGGACAATCAGCCCCAGCATTTT.

This clone came up once. The CDR3 DNA reads TGTGCCAGTAGTATCTATGGGTCGGGGGTTAGCAATCAGCCCCAGCATTTT. It translates to CASSIYGSGVSNQPQHF. The chain couples TRBV19 to TRBJ1-5, with a possible D match to TRBD1 (5 bases). Germline V gives CDR1 LNHDA, CDR2 SQIVND (reference sequence). CDR3 length: 17 residues. The ends were cut back, 3 bases at V and 0 bases at J, with 15 bases in the middle.

The rearrangement uses TRBV4-1 and TRBJ2-5; D is perhaps TRBD2 (6 bases). The CDR3 length is 15 residues. Germline CDR1 is MGHRA and CDR2 is YSYEKL. Trimming took 4 bases from V and 4 from J, leaving 16 bases between them. The CDR3 sequence: CASSRGRETGETQYF. CDR3 coding DNA: TGCGCCAGCAGCCGCGGACGGGAGACGGGAGAGACCCAGTACTTC.

J is TRBJ2-5 and V is TRBV7-9; 7 positions match TRBD2. J was trimmed by 3 bases and V by 3 bases; bases with no gene match: 7. CDR1 and CDR2 (germline): SEHNR, FQNEAQ (reference sequence). The CDR3 runs to 15 residues. In nucleotides, the CDR3 is TGTGCCAGCAGCTTCTCCGCGGGAGAAAAAGAGACCCAGTACTTC. This encodes CASSFSAGEKETQYF.

The chain has TRBV13 and TRBJ2-2, with 10 bases aligning to TRBD1. From germline, CDR1 is PRHDT and CDR2 FYEKMQ (reference sequence). CDR3 length: 17 amino acids. Losses at the gene ends were 5 bases for V and 0 bases for J; bases not matched to a gene: 6. CDR3 nucleotides: TGTGCCAGCAGCACCCGACAGGGGGCGGCGAACACCGGGGAGCTGTTTTTT. It specifies CASSTRQGAANTGELFF. Full variable domain (rest looked up from reference TRBV13 and TRBJ2-2): AAGVIQSPRHLIKEKRETATLKCYPIPRHDTVYWYQQGPGQDPQFLISFYEKMQSDKGSIPDRFSAQQFSDYHSELNMSSLELGDSALYFCASSTRQGAANTGELFFGEGSRLTVL.

The chain recombines TRBV7-2 with TRBJ1-5; 7 bases fit TRBD1. The V and J ends lost 1 base and 3 bases, in that order; junction bases with no gene match: 3. The CDR3 is 15 residues long. The germline V gene has CDR1 SGHTA and CDR2 FQGNSA. The CDR3 DNA reads as TGTGCCAGCAGCTTAGACCAGGGGGTCAATCAGCCCCAGCATTTT. It codes for CASSLDQGVNQPQHF.

This clone was observed once. The chain combines TRBV5-1 with TRBJ2-5, with 10 bases that match TRBD2. The CDR3 loop spans 15 amino acids. The V segment lost 1 base and the J segment 5 bases; nucleotides outside the gene matches: 5. Germline-derived CDR1 and CDR2 are SGHRS and YFSETQ. The CDR3 DNA sequence: TGCGCCAGCAGCTTGTCCCAGCGGGGGGGTGAGACCCAGTACTTC. Translating gives CASSLSQRGGETQYF.

The rearrangement uses TRBV30 and TRBJ1-3, with 10 bases fitting TRBD1. The CDR3 totals 13 residues. Germline V gene lookup returns CDR1 GTSNPN and CDR2 SVGIG (reference sequence). The V gene end was trimmed by 5 bases and the J gene end by 10 bases; junction bases not matched to a gene: 8. The CDR3 DNA is TGTGCCTGGGCATCGACAGGGGGCTTGACCATATATTTT. Amino acids: CAWASTGGLTIYF.

The chain joins TRBV7-8 to TRBJ1-5, with TRBD1 as a possible D gene (6 bases). The CDR3 spans 15 residues. The germline V gene encodes CDR1 SGHVS and CDR2 FQNEAQ. Trimming shortened V by 5 bases and J by 5 bases, and 16 bases separated the two germline ends. The DNA for the CDR3 is TGTGCCAGCAGCAGGGGGGGACTCAGAGATCAGCCCCAGCATTTT. Translation gives CASSRGGLRDQPQHF.

This sequence joins TRBV7-9 and TRBJ2-7, with D possibly TRBD1 on 6 matching bases. The V end lost 6 bases, the J end lost 3 bases, and 15 bases lay between the germline ends. The germline CDR1 and CDR2 sequences are SEHNR and FQNEAQ (reference sequence). The CDR3 is 14 residues long. CDR3 DNA sequence: TGTGCCAGCAGTCCCGTCAGGGGCTACTACGAGCAGTACTTC. It translates to CASSPVRGYYEQYF.

This clone was recorded a few times. V and J are TRBV4-1 and TRBJ1-1, with D perhaps TRBD1 (5 bases). With 2 bases removed from V and 4 bases from J, the gap between germline ends came to 23 bases. Germline CDR1 and CDR2: MGHRA and YSYEKL. The CDR3 runs to 18 residues. CDR3 nucleotide sequence: TGCGCCAGCAGCCAACCACTCCTTCGTCCCAGGAGGGGCACTGAAGCTTTCTTT. Its protein is CASSQPLLRPRRGTEAFF.

The rearrangement joins TRBV2 to TRBJ1-5; D is ambiguous. This CDR3 has 14 amino acids. V lost 6 bases and J lost 6, with 15 bases in between. Per the germline V gene, CDR1 is SNHLY and CDR2 is FYNNEI. The CDR3 DNA reads as TGTGCCAGCAGGCCACGATCGGGTGTTCAGCCCCAGCATTTT. Protein sequence: CASRPRSGVQPQHF. The variable domain in full, with the rest retrieved from reference TRBV2 and TRBJ1-5, is EPEVTQTPSHQVTQMGQEVILRCVPISNHLYFYWYRQILGQKVEFLVSFYNNEISEKSEIFDDQFSVERPDGSNFTLKIRSTKLEDSAMYFCASRPRSGVQPQHFGDGTRLSIL.

The genes are TRBV28 and TRBJ2-7, with TRBD1 matching over 8 bases. The CDR3 has 13 amino acids. V shed 8 bases, J shed 7 bases, and the junction held 10 bases outside the gene matches. Germline CDR1 is MDHEN and CDR2 is SYDVKM. Here the CDR3 reads CASGQDRDGEQYF. In DNA, the CDR3 is TGTGCCAGCGGGCAGGACAGGGACGGGGAGCAGTACTTC.

The chain recombines TRBV4-3 with TRBJ2-3; D might be TRBD1 (7 bases). The germline V gene has CDR1 LGHNA and CDR2 YSLEER. Trimming removed 4 bases at V and 3 bases at J, with 14 bases between. CDR3 size: 15 residues. As DNA, the CDR3 is TGCGCCAGCAGCCCCCACAGGGGAGGTACAGATACGCAGTATTTT. Translated: CASSPHRGGTDTQYF.

Note on this clone: This same CDR3 is encoded by further DNA sequences in the sample. The V call is TRBV7-9, the J call TRBJ2-1; 10 bases match TRBD1. The CDR3 runs 15 residues. The germline CDR1 and CDR2 sequences are SEHNR and FQNEAQ (reference sequence). With V trimmed by 4 bases and J by 2 bases, 2 bases remained unmatched. The CDR3 DNA sequence: TGTGCCAGCAGCTGGGACAGGGGCACCTACAATGAGCAGTTCTTC. It codes for CASSWDRGTYNEQFF.